This TCR beta chain was retrieved from a study of T cell responses to AZD1222 COVID-19 vaccine. Findings and limits, study-wide: Spike regions recognized by vaccine-associated CD4 TCRs spanned the protein, led by 160-218 and 743-854.

Profiled with immunoSEQ multiplex PCR; TCRdb holds only in-frame clones, not every one. Found here are roughly 100,000 clones, roughly 89% of them singletons; the top ten hold over 35%. V was pared by 6 bases and J by 8 bases, with 13 bases between. The CDR3 runs 13 residues. Germline V gene data show CDR1 as MNHEY and CDR2 as SVGAGI. A note on this clone: Antigen specificity is unknown.

This clonotype was sampled from an adult who received the AZD1222 COVID-19 vaccine. Sequenced material: peripheral blood, taken 28 days after the second AZD1222 dose. V gene TRBV6-5 combines with J gene TRBJ1-4, with D unresolved. The CDR3 nucleotides read TGTGCCAGCAGAAGGGTTTCCGGAGAAAAACTGTTTTTT. Amino acids: CASRRVSGEKLFF.